The 5 T cell receptor beta chains in this list originate from one sample, sequenced in a study of blood T cell repertoires in COVID-19. The data were produced by immunoSEQ multiplex PCR, yet TCRdb's version contains in-frame clones alone and is incomplete. The sample has around 23,000 clones; around 86% are singletons. Sequencing used peripheral blood. Source of these receptors: a man aged 45-65 years with active COVID-19.

J is TRBJ2-7 and V is TRBV28; D perhaps matches TRBD2 (6 bases). V dropped 6 bases and J dropped 9 bases, with 15 bases sitting between them. This CDR3 is 12 amino acids long. Germline V gene sequence: CDR1 MDHEN, CDR2 SYDVKM. The DNA for the CDR3 is TGTGCCAGCAGCGGCGGGACTGGCGGGCAGTACTTC. Its protein is CASSGGTGGQYF.

The chain combines TRBV5-1 with TRBJ1-2; 7 positions agree with TRBD1. The trim removed 2 bases at V and 2 bases at J, leaving 6 bases unmatched. The germline V gene has CDR1 SGHRS and CDR2 YFSETQ. There are 15 residues in the CDR3. CDR3 residues: CASSFSTGTNYGYTF. In nucleotides, the CDR3 is TGCGCCAGCAGCTTCTCGACAGGGACCAACTATGGCTACACCTTC.

V usage is TRBV10-2 and J usage is TRBJ2-5; TRBD2 might be the D (5 bases). Germline lookup yields CDR1 WSHSY and CDR2 SAAADI. V was shortened by 2 bases and J by 1 base, with 8 bases between the two germline ends. The CDR3 extends over 14 amino acids. CDR3 sequence reads: CASSEGEIQETQYF. The CDR3 nucleotides read TGCGCCAGCAGTGAGGGGGAGATCCAAGAGACCCAGTACTTC.

The V and J genes are TRBV11-1 and TRBJ2-5; D gene unclear. Trimming pared 1 base from V and 4 bases from J, leaving 10 bases between. Germline CDR1 reads SGHAT; CDR2 reads FQDESV (reference sequence). CDR3 length: 14 residues. CDR3 coding DNA: TGTGCCAGCAGCTTAGGGCCCCCTGGAGAGACCCAGTACTTC. Translation gives CASSLGPPGETQYF.

V and J are TRBV6-5 and TRBJ2-3; 7 bases match TRBD1. Losses at the gene ends were 7 bases for V and 0 bases for J; bases not matched to a gene: 7. This CDR3 contains 15 residues. CDR1 MNHEY and CDR2 SVGAGI come from the germline V gene. CDR3 in DNA: TGTGCCAGCACTTCAGAGGGGGCCAGCACAGATACGCAGTATTTT. Amino acids: CASTSEGASTDTQYF.